A single sample is the source of the 3 T cell receptor beta chains below, sequenced in a study of blood T cell repertoires in COVID-19. The repertoire was sequenced with immunoSEQ multiplex PCR; TCRdb's copy has only in-frame clones and lacks some. The sample lists about 480,000 clones; over 75% were seen once. Sequences were obtained from PBMCs or T cells enriched from blood (not recorded which). These receptors were collected from a woman aged 40 to 50 who had recovered from COVID-19.

This sequence joins TRBV6-4 and TRBJ1-1; D unclear. The V gene lost 6 bases and the J gene lost 2 bases, with 13 bases spanning the gap. Germline CDR1 reads MRHNA; CDR2 reads SNTAGT. CDR3 size: 14 residues. For the CDR3, the DNA is TGTGCCAGCAGCCCACAGTTTCTAAACACTGAAGCTTTCTTT. Translating it yields CASSPQFLNTEAFF.

The gene calls are TRBV4-2 and TRBJ2-3; a weak D match, TRBD1 (6 bases). Germline values: CDR1 LGHNA, CDR2 YNFKEQ. The CDR3 is 17 amino acids. Trimming stripped 5 bases from V and 4 bases from J, with 22 bases between. CDR3 residues: CASSTRGGPGTPDTQYF. For the CDR3, the DNA is TGTGCCAGCAGCACCCGAGGGGGACCGGGTACGCCAGATACGCAGTATTTT.

V usage is TRBV4-2 and J usage is TRBJ2-5; 8 positions match TRBD2. The CDR3 has 14 residues. CDR1 is LGHNA and CDR2 is YNFKEQ in the germline V gene. V shed 3 bases and J 3 bases; nucleotides not matched to a gene: 3. The CDR3 DNA reads as TGTGCCAGCAGCCAGCCGGGACTAGAAGAGACCCAGTACTTC. Its translation is CASSQPGLEETQYF.